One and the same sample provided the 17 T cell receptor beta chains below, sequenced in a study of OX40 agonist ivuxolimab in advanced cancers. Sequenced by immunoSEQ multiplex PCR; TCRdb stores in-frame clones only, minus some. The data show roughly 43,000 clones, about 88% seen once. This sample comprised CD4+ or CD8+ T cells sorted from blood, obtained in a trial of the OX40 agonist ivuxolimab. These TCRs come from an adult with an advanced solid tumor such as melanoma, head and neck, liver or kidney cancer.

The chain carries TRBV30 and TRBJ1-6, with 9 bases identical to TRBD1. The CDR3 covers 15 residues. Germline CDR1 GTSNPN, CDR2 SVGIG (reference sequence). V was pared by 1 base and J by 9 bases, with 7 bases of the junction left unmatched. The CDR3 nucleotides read TGTGCCTGGAGTGCACCGACAGGGGGTGGTTCACCCCTCCACTTT. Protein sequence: CAWSAPTGGGSPLHF.

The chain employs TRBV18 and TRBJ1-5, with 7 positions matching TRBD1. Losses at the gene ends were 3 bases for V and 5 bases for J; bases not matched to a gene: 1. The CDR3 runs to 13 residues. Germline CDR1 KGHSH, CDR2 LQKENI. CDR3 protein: CASSPGQDQPQHF. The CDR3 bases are TGTGCCAGCTCACCCGGACAGGATCAGCCCCAGCATTTT.

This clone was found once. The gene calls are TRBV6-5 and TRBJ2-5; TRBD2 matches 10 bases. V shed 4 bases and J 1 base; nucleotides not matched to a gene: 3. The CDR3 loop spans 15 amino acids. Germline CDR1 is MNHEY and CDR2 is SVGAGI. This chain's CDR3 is CASSWTSGPQETQYF. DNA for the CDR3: TGTGCCAGCAGTTGGACTAGCGGCCCCCAAGAGACCCAGTACTTC.

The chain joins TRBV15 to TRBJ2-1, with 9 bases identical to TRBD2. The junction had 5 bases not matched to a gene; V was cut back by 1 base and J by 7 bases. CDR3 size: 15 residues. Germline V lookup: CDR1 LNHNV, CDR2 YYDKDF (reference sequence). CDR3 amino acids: CATSRVGLAHNEQFF. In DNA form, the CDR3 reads TGTGCCACCAGCAGAGTGGGACTAGCACATAATGAGCAGTTCTTC.

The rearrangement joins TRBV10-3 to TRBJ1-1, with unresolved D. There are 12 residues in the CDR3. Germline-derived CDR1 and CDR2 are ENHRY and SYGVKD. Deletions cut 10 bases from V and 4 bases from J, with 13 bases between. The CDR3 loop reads CATWTGVTEAFF. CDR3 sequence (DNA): TGTGCCACCTGGACGGGCGTCACTGAAGCTTTCTTT.

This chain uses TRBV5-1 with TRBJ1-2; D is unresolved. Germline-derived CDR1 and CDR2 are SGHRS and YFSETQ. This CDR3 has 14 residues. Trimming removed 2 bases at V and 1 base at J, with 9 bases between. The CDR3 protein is CASSFVDLNYGYTF. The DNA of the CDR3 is TGCGCCAGCAGCTTCGTGGACCTTAACTATGGCTACACCTTC.

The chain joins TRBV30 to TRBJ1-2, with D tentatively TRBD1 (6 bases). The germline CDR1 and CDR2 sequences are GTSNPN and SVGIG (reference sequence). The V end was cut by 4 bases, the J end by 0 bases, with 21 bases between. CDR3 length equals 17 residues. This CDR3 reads CAWTEPWGGQTNYGYTF. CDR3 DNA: TGTGCCTGGACCGAACCGTGGGGGGGGCAGACTAACTATGGCTACACCTTC.

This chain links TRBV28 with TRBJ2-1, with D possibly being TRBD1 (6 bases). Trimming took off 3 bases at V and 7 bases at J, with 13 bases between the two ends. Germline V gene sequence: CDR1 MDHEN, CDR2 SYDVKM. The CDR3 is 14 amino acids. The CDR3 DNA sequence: TGTGCCAGCAGTTTCCAGGGGCGCACGAATGAGCAGTTCTTC. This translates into CASSFQGRTNEQFF.

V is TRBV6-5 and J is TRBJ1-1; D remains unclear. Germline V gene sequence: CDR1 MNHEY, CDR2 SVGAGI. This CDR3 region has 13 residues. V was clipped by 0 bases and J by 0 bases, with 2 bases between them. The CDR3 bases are TGTGCCAGCAGTTACTCCCTGAACACTGAAGCTTTCTTT. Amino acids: CASSYSLNTEAFF.

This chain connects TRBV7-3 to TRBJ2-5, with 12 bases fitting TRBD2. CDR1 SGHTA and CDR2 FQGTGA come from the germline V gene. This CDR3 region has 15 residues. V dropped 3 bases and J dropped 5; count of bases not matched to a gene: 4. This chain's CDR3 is CASSLTSGSGETQYF. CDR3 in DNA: TGTGCCAGCAGCTTGACTAGCGGGAGTGGGGAGACCCAGTACTTC.

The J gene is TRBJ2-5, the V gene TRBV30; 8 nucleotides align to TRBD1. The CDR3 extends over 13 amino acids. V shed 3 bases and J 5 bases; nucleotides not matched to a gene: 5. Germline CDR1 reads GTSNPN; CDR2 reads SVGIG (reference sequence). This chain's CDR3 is CAWSRTGTETQYF. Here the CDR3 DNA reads TGTGCCTGGAGCCGGACAGGGACGGAGACCCAGTACTTC. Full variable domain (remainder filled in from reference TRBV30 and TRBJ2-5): SQTIHQWPATLVQPVGSPLSLECTVEGTSNPNLYWYRQAAGRGLQLLFYSVGIGQISSEVPQNLSASRPQDRQFILSSKKLLLSDSGFYLCAWSRTGTETQYFGPGTRLLVL.

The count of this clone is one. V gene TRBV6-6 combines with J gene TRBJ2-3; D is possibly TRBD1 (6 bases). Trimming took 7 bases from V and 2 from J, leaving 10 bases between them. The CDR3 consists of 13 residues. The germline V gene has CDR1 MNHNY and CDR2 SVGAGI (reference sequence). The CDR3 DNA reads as TGTGCCAGCAATAGGGGGTACACAGATACGCAGTATTTT. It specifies CASNRGYTDTQYF.

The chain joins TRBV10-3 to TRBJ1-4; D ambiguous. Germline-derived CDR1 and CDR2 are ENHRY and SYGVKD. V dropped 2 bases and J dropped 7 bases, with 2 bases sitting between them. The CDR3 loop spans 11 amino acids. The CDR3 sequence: CAISEGEKLFF. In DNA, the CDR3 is TGTGCCATCAGTGAGGGTGAAAAACTGTTTTTT.

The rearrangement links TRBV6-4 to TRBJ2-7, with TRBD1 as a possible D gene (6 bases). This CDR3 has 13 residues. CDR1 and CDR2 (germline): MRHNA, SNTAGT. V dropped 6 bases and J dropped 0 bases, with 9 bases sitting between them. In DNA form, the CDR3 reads TGTGCCAGCAGACGGGACAACTCCTACGAGCAGTACTTC. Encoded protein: CASRRDNSYEQYF.

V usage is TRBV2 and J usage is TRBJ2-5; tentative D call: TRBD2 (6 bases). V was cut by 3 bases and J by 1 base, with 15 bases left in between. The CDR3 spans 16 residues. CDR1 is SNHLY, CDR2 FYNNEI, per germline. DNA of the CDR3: TGTGCCAGCAGTGAGGGTGGTGGGACTCTCCAAGAGACCCAGTACTTC. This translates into CASSEGGGTLQETQYF.

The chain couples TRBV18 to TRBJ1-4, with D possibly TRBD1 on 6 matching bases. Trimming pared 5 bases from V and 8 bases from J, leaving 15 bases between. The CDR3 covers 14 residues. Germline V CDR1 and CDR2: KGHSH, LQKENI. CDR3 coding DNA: TGTGCCAGCTCATCTCCGGGGGCTCGAGAAAAACTGTTTTTT. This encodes CASSSPGAREKLFF.

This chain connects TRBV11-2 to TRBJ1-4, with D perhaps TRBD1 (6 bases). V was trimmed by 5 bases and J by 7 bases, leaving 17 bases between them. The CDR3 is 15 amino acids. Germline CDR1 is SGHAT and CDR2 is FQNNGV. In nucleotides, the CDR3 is TGTGCCAGCAGCCATCATCGGGACATTAGTGAAAAACTGTTTTTT. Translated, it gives CASSHHRDISEKLFF.